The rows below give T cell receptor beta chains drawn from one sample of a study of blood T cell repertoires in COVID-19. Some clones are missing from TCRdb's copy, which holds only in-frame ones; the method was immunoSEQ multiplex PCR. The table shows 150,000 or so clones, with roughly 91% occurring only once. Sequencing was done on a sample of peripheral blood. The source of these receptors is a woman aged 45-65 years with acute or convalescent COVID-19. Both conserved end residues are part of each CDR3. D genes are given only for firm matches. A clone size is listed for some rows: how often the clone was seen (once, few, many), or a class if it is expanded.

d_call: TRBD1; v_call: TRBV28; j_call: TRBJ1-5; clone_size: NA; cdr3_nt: TGTGCCAGCAGTCAGGGACAGATTAATCAGCCCCAGCATTTT; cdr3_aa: CASSQGQINQPQHF
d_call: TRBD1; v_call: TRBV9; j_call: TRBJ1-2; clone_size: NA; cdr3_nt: TGTGCCAGCAGCGTAGGTAGTCAGGGGGGTGATGGCTACACCTTC; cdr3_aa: CASSVGSQGGDGYTF
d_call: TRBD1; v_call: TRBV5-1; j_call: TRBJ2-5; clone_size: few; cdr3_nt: TGCGCCAGCAGCTGGTGGACAGGGACGGAAGAGACCCAGTACTTC; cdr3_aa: CASSWWTGTEETQYF
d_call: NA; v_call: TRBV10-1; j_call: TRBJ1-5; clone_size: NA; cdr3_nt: TGCGCCAGCAGTGAGTCAGAGGCAGGGGAGAGCAATCAGCCCCAGCATTTT; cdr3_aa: CASSESEAGESNQPQHF
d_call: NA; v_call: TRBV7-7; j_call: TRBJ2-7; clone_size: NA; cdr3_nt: TGTGCCAGCAGCTTACCAAACCCAGGGGTAGACGAGCAGTACTTC; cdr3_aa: CASSLPNPGVDEQYF
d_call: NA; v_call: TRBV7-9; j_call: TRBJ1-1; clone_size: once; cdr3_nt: TGTGCCAGCAGCTTGGGGGACTGGTCTCCCCAGGGGAACACTGAAGCTTTCTTT; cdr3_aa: CASSLGDWSPQGNTEAFF
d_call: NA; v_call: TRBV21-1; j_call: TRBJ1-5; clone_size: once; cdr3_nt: TGTGCCAGCAGCAACGACAGGGGAGGTCAGCCCCAGCATTTT; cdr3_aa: CASSNDRGGQPQHF
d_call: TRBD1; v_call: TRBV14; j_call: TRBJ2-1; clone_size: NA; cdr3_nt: TGTGCCAGCAGCCAAGATTACCAACTGGACAGGGGGCGGTTCAATGAGCAGTTCTTC; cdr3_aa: CASSQDYQLDRGRFNEQFF
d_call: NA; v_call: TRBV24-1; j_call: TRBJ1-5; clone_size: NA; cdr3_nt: TGTGCCACCAGCGCCCGGGGGAGTCAGCCCCAGCATTTT; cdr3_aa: CATSARGSQPQHF
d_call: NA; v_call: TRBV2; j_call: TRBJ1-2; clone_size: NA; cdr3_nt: TGTGCCTCTCGGAGGACAGATTCTAACTATGGCTACACCTTC; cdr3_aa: CASRRTDSNYGYTF
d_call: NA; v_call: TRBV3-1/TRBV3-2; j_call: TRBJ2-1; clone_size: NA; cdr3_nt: TGTGCCAGCAGTCCCCAGACTTACCAGGGAGAGCAGTTCTTC; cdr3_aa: CASSPQTYQGEQFF
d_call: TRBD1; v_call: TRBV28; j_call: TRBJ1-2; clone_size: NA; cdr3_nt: TGTGCCAGCAGCCCTTTCCGACAGGGCTTGGGCTATGGCTACACCTTC; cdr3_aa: CASSPFRQGLGYGYTF
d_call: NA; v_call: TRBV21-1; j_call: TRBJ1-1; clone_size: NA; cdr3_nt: TGTGCCAGCAGCAAAGTTTCTGGAGGGTCCGGGACAGCATTTAACACTGAAGCTTTCTTT; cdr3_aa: CASSKVSGGSGTAFNTEAFF
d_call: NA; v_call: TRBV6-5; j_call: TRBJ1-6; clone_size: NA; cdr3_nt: TGTGCCAGCAGTTCCCAGCCAACTAGTAATTCACCCCTCCACTTT; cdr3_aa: CASSSQPTSNSPLHF
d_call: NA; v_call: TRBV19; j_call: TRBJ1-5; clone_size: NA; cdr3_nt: TGTGCCAGTAGTATAACGGGGGGGAGCAATCAGCCCCAGCATTTT; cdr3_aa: CASSITGGSNQPQHF
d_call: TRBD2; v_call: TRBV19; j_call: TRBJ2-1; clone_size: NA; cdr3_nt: TGTGCCAGTAGTATACTGAGGACTAGCGGGGGAGGCTATGAGCAGTTCTTC; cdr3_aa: CASSILRTSGGGYEQFF
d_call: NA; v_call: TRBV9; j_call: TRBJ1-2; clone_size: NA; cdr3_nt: TGTGCCAGCAGCGAACAGGAGATCCTCAACTATGGCTACACCTTC; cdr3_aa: CASSEQEILNYGYTF
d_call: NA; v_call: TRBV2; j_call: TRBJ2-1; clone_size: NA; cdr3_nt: TGTGCCAGCAAGCCGGGGGGCCCCGAGCAGTTCTTC; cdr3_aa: CASKPGGPEQFF
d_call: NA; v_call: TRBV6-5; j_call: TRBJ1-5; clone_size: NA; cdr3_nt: TGTGCCAGCAGATCCACAGGGACTCAGCCCCAGCATTTT; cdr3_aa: CASRSTGTQPQHF
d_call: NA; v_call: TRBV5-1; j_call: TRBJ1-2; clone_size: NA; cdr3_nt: TGCGCCAGCAGCTTGGAACAGCTGAACTATGGCTACACCTTC; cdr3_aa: CASSLEQLNYGYTF
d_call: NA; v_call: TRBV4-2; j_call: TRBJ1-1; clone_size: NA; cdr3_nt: TGTGCCAGCAGCCAAGGTAAGGGCGGGGACACTGAAGCTTTCTTT; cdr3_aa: CASSQGKGGDTEAFF
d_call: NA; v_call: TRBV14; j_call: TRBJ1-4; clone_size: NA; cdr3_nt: TGTGCCAGCAGCCAAGATGTGGGGGGGGAAAAACTGTTTTTT; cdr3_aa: CASSQDVGGEKLFF
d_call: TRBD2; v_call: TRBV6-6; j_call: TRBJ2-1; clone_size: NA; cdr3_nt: TGTGCCAGCAGTTACGGTCGGGAGGGCCGGGGTGAGCAGTTCTTC; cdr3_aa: CASSYGREGRGEQFF
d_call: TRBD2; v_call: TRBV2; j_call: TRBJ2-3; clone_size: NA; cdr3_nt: TGTGCCAGCAGCCCGGGACTAGGAGATACGCAGTATTTT; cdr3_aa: CASSPGLGDTQYF
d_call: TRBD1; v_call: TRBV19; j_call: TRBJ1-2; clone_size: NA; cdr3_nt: TGTGCCAGTAGCGGCGACAGGGGGCAGGAAAAGAAAGCCATCTTC; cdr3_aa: CASSGDRGQEKKAIF
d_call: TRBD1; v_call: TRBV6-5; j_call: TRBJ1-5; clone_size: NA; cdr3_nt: TGTGCCAGCAGGACAGGCCAGGGGGCCCAGCATTTT; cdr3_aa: CASRTGQGAQHF
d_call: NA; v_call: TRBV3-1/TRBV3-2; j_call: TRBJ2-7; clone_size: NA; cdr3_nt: TGTGCCAGCAGCCAAGATCTGGTCGGGTACGAGCAGTACTTC; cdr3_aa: CASSQDLVGYEQYF
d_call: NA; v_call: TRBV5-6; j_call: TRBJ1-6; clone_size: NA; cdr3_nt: TGTGCCAGCAGCCCACGGGGGGGGCTTAATTCACCCCTCCACTTT; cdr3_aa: CASSPRGGLNSPLHF
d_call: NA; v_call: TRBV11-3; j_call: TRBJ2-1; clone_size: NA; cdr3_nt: TGTGCCAGCAGCTACCGACAGGACTCGAATGAGCAGTTCTTC; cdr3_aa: CASSYRQDSNEQFF
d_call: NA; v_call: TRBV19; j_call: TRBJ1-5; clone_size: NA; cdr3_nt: TGTGCCAGTAGTTCCCCCCTGGGTGGGGCCGATCAGCCCCAGCATTTT; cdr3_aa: CASSSPLGGADQPQHF
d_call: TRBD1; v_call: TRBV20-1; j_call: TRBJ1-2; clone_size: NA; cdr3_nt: TGCAGTGCTCCCGGGACAGGCTTC; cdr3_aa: CSAPGTGF
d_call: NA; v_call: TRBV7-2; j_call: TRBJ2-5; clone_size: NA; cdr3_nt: TGTGCCAGCAGCCAAGGCGGGTCAGAGACCCAGTACTTC; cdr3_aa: CASSQGGSETQYF
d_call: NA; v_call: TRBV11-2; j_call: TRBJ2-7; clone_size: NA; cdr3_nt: TGTGCCAGTTCTGTGACAGCTTCGGAACAGCAGGACTTC; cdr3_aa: CASSVTASEQQDF
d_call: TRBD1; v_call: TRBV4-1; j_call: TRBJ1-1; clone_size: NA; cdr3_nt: TGCGCCAGCAGCCAACCAGGGCGCGGCAGGGGGATATCTTTCTTT; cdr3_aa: CASSQPGRGRGISFF
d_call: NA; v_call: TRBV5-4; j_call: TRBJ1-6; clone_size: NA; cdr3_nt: TGTGCCAGCAGCTCCATAAACGGGGGAGATTCACCCCTCCACTTT; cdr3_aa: CASSSINGGDSPLHF
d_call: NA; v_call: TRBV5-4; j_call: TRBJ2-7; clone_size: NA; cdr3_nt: TGTGCCAGCAGCTTGGGGGGGGACGAGCAGTACTTC; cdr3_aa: CASSLGGDEQYF